What follows is one T cell receptor (beta chain) and its context. The PCR was carried out with 60 Vbeta primers and 13 Jbeta primers. Sequencing used immunoSEQ multiplex PCR; TCRdb keeps in-frame clones, though not all of them. This repertoire shows 95,000 to 150,000 clones, 77% found once; its top ten account for less than 6%. The sample comes from a study of cytomegalovirus exposure and HLA in healthy donors. The CDR3 has 13 amino acids. Trimming shortened V by 6 bases and J by 5 bases, and 13 bases separated the two germline ends. Germline CDR1 reads LNHDA; CDR2 reads SQIVND (reference sequence). Specimen: PBMCs. J is TRBJ1-1 and V is TRBV19; D call uncertain. The TCR was taken from a young man in good health and CMV-seropositive. CDR3 nucleotides: TGTGCCAGTAGGTCCGGGAGGCTGACTGAAGCTTTCTTT. Its translation: CASRSGRLTEAFF.